Below, one TCR beta chain is given with its context. These data originate in a study of blood T cell repertoires in COVID-19. Authors' data handling: Amplified reference gene primers provided the basis for estimating nucleated cell counts. Clones were read by immunoSEQ multiplex PCR, and TCRdb kept only the in-frame ones, dropping some. From that table come the V and J calls and clone size; the DNA was used to work out D and trimming. Of 200,000 to 250,000 clones listed, 85% to 90% were seen once; the top ten hold 3% to 3.5%. The CDR3 covers 13 residues. V lost 4 bases to trimming and J lost 5 bases, with 12 bases between them. Germline V gene lookup returns CDR1 WSHSY and CDR2 SAAADI.

Input material: PBMCs or T cells enriched from blood (not recorded which). The rearrangement joins TRBV10-2 to TRBJ2-7; tentative D call: TRBD2 (6 bases). The sequence derives from a woman aged 45-59 years in a cohort exposed to, infected with or recovered from COVID-19 (not recorded which). CDR3 nucleotide sequence: TGCGCCAGCAGTGCGGGGGACCTTCACGAGCAGTACTTC. Encoded protein: CASSAGDLHEQYF.